This T cell receptor beta chain was captured in a study of chemoradiotherapy in HPV16-positive cancers. Repertoires were sampled repeatedly during chemoradiotherapy. Some clones are missing from TCRdb's copy, which holds only in-frame ones; the method was immunoSEQ multiplex PCR. This sample has under 15,000 clones, with approximately 79% found just once. CDR3 length equals 17 residues. Trimming removed 5 bases from V and 3 bases from J, with 21 bases in between. Germline values: CDR1 SGHAT, CDR2 FQNNGV. This chain links TRBV11-2 with TRBJ2-3, with D possibly called TRBD1 or TRBD2 (5 bases each). Sampling was performed from a patient who underwent chemoradiotherapy. The receptor was isolated from a human donor with HPV-associated anogenital cancer. DNA for the CDR3: TGTGCCAGCAGCCATCCCGTGGGGACCCTGGGGACAGATACGCAGTATTTT. Translation gives CASSHPVGTLGTDTQYF.